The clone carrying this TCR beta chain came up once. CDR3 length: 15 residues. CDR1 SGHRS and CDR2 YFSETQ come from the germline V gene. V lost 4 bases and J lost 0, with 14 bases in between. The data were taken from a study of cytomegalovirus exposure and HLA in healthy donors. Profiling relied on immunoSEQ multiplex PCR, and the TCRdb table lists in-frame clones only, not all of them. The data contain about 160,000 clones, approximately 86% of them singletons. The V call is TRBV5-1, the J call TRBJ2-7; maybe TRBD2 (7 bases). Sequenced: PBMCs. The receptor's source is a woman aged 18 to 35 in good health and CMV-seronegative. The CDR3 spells CASSPQGRGSYEQYF. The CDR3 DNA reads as TGCGCCAGCAGCCCGCAGGGGAGGGGCTCCTACGAGCAGTACTTC.